This entry concerns a single T cell receptor (beta chain). The sample belongs to a study of T cell changes during pregnancy in multiple sclerosis. The table came from immunoSEQ multiplex PCR; TCRdb's copy has only in-frame clones and leaves some out. This sample has around 63,000 clones, with approximately 90% found just once. V lost 0 bases to trimming and J lost 2 bases; unmatched junction nucleotides: 6. The germline V gene encodes CDR1 SGDLS and CDR2 YYNGEE. The CDR3 has 16 residues. V is TRBV9 and J is TRBJ2-3; 7 bases align to TRBD2. Source: peripheral blood, taken after pregnancy. This TCR derives from a female donor with multiple sclerosis, enrolled in a pregnancy study. DNA for the CDR3: TGTGCCAGCAGCGTAGTGGGACTACAACTCACAGATACGCAGTATTTT. It is translated as CASSVVGLQLTDTQYF.